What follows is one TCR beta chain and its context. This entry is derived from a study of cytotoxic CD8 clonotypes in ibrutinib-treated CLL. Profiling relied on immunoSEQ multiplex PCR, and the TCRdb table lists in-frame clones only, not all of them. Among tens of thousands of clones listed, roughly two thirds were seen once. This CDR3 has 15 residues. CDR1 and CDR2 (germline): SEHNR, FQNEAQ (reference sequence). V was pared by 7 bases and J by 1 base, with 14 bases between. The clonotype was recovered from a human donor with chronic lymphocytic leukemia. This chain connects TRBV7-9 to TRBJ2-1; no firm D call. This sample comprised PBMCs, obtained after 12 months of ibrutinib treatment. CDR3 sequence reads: CASIRWSRSYNEQFF. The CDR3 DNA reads TGTGCCAGCATCCGGTGGTCTAGATCCTACAATGAGCAGTTCTTC.